This T cell receptor (beta chain) was recorded in a study of vaccination and CD4 T cells after COVID-19. Study results and caveats: Spike mono-reactivity was found in 304 of 307 vaccine-specific clones from convalescent patients.

Oncomine TCR Beta short-read sequencing was applied to DNA from cultured CD4+ T cells. TCRdb passed the PCR reads through MiXCR, listing each CDR3 protein once. This sample has some 22,000 distinct CDR3 sequences, with less than 80% found just once. This sample's treatment: approximately nine-day PBMC culture with coronavirus spike peptide pools or control peptides (ViraFEST assay). The authors swapped half the medium for fresh IL-2 medium on days 3 and 7. On this clonotype: As yet, its antigen is unknown.

Germline V CDR1 and CDR2: LGHNT, FRNRAP. The CDR3 extends over 15 amino acids. V lost 6 bases and J lost 3; bases outside the gene matches: 8. Material: CD4+ T cells from blood, cultured in vitro, obtained before SARS-CoV-2 vaccination. The chain joins TRBV12-5 to TRBJ2-3; TRBD1 matches at 8 bases. The TCR comes from a human donor who received a COVID-19 vaccine. This CDR3 is CASGQGAIQTDTQYF. The CDR3 coding sequence is TGTGCTAGTGGCCAGGGGGCTATTCAAACAGATACGCAGTATTTT.